A selection of T cell receptor beta chains follows, all from one sample in a study of graft-versus-host responses after intestinal transplantation. Sequencing used immunoSEQ multiplex PCR; TCRdb keeps in-frame clones, though not all of them. The sample consists of 90,000 to 130,000 clones, around 93% of them appearing once. Their cognate antigens are unknown. The specimen was unstimulated CD8+ T cells sorted from spleen or lymph node cells, collected before intestinal transplant. The source of these receptors is a human donor who received an intestinal transplant. Each CDR3 is given without its conserved first and last residue. The order of the fields is J gene, V gene, CDR3 protein.

TRBJ2-1	TRBV6-5	ASSGDRDSYNEQF
TRBJ2-7	TRBV15	ATSEGGGYEQY
TRBJ2-7	TRBV13	ASSTGPTYEQY
TRBJ2-7	TRBV6-1	ASSFPRETSYEQY
TRBJ1-1	TRBV30	AWVDLGGTEAF
TRBJ2-1	TRBV6-4	ASSAGRVLDNEQF
TRBJ1-5	TRBV19	ASSVDISNQPQH
TRBJ2-1	TRBV27	ASRKDRWVYNEQF
TRBJ2-7	TRBV29-1	SVLGFASGTPLYEQY
TRBJ2-7	TRBV19	ASSIRWGPYEQY
TRBJ1-4	TRBV15	ATSRDWRAGEKLF
TRBJ2-7	TRBV27	ASSHGPNYEQY
TRBJ1-3	TRBV7-9	ARGEGNTIY
TRBJ2-3	TRBV27	ASQPVGGAYDTQY
TRBJ2-5	TRBV10-1	ASRTGLETQY
TRBJ2-5	TRBV2	ASCAVGQETQY
TRBJ2-3	TRBV7-9	ASSSRRGGPGDTQY
TRBJ2-1	TRBV19	ASSPLPGQGNEQF
TRBJ2-4	TRBV9	ASSVNPSVSNKNIQY
TRBJ1-2	TRBV27	ASSLFGQGYGYT
TRBJ1-5	TRBV2	ASIRPPLGLNQPQH
TRBJ2-3	TRBV15	ATSRERGATDTQY
TRBJ2-7	TRBV28	ASSLSAGTRSEQY
TRBJ1-4	TRBV9	ASSEGGYANEKLF
TRBJ2-1	TRBV5-1	AARTSGSSEQF
TRBJ2-6	TRBV27	ASRSGANVLT
TRBJ2-2	TRBV21-1	ASRPTGRTNTGELF
TRBJ2-1	TRBV29-1	SVDGTRSYNEQF
TRBJ2-7	TRBV6-1	ASSAGTSSSYEQY
TRBJ2-5	TRBV7-6	ASSFRGRETQY
TRBJ2-3	TRBV9	ASSEDTGVTDTQY
TRBJ2-1	TRBV5-1	ASSSPRVPNEQF
TRBJ2-7	TRBV19	ASSPGTAYEQY
TRBJ1-5	TRBV27	ASSSQGFGQPQH
TRBJ1-3	TRBV5-4	ASSPGQGAGNTIY
TRBJ2-1	TRBV11-2	ANSLNRIYEQF
TRBJ2-7	TRBV19	ASSGGELLYEQY
TRBJ2-2	TRBV5-1	ASSFPRQDANTGELF
TRBJ1-2	TRBV19	ATWDYGYT
TRBJ2-5	TRBV6-5	ASSLSGLAGETQY
TRBJ1-2	TRBV2	ASSEMSGKGYT